The entry below gives a single TCR beta chain sequence along with its context. The assay was immunoSEQ multiplex PCR, and TCRdb's table has in-frame clones only and misses some. The sample carries about 190,000 clones, approximately 80% recorded once. The data originate from a study of cytomegalovirus exposure and HLA in healthy donors. This CDR3 has 16 amino acids. V was clipped by 0 bases and J by 1 base, with 14 bases between them. Germline loops: CDR1 SGHRS, CDR2 YFSETQ. This sequence originates from a man younger than 30 in good health and CMV-seropositive. The chain carries TRBV5-1 and TRBJ2-7; D may be TRBD1 (6 bases). The sample comprised PBMCs. CDR3 amino acids: CASSLEVARGSYEQYF. In DNA, the CDR3 is TGCGCCAGCAGCTTGGAAGTCGCCAGGGGTTCCTACGAGCAGTACTTC.